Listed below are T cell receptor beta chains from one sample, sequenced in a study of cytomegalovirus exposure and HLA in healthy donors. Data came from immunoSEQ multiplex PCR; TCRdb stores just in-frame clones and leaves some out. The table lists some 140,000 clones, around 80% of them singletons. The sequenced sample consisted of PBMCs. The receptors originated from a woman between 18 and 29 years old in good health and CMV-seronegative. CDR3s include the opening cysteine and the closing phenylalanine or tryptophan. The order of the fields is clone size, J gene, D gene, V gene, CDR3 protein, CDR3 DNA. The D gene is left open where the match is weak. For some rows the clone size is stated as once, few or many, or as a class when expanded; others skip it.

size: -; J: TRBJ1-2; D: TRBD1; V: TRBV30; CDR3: CAWSGTGGRGYTF; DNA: TGTGCCTGGTCCGGGACAGGGGGCAGGGGCTACACCTTC
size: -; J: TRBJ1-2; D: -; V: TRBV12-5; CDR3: CASGLVGQRAYGYTF; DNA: TGTGCTAGTGGTTTGGTAGGACAGAGAGCCTATGGCTACACCTTC
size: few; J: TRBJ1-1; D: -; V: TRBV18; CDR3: CASSPVDRGTEAFF; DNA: TGTGCCAGCTCACCCGTCGATCGGGGGACTGAAGCTTTCTTT
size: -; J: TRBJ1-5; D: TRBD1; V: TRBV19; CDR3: CASSPSGTGGQPQHF; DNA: TGTGCCAGTAGCCCAAGTGGGACAGGGGGTCAGCCCCAGCATTTT
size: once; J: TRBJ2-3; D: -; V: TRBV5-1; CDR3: CASSSPSGDTQYF; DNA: TGCGCCAGCAGCTCCCCCAGCGGAGATACGCAGTATTTT
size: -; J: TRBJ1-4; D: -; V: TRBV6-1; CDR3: CASSDRPHGEKLFF; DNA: TGTGCCAGCAGTGACAGGCCGCACGGAGAAAAACTGTTTTTT
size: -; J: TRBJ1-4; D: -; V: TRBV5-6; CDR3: CASSSLGRDTPYKDEKLFF; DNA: TGTGCCAGCAGCTCATTGGGTCGGGACACCCCCTATAAGGATGAAAAACTGTTTTTT
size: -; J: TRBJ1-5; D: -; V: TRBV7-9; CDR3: CASSFNLGGSNQPQHF; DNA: TGTGCCAGCAGCTTTAATCTCGGGGGTAGCAATCAGCCCCAGCATTTT
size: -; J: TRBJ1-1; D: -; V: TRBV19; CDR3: CATSEVLNTEAFF; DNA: TGTGCCACCTCCGAGGTCTTGAACACTGAAGCTTTCTTT
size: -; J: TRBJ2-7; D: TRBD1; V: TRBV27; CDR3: CASTARDSPYEQYF; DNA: TGTGCCAGCACCGCCCGGGACAGCCCCTACGAGCAGTACTTC
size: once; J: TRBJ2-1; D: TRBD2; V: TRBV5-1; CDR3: CASKGLAGYNEQFF; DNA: TGCGCCAGTAAGGGACTAGCGGGATACAATGAGCAGTTCTTC
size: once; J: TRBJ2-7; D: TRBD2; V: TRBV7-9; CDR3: CASSPIGEGSYEQYF; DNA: TGTGCCAGCAGCCCAATTGGGGAGGGCTCCTACGAGCAGTACTTC
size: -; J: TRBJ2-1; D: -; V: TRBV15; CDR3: CATSRDASASSYNEQFF; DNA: TGTGCCACCAGCAGAGATGCTAGCGCAAGCTCCTACAATGAGCAGTTCTTC
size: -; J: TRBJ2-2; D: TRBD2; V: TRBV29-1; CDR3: CSVRGEFDGELFF; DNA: TGCAGCGTTCGGGGGGAGTTTGACGGGGAGCTGTTTTTT
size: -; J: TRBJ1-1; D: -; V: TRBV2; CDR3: CASLEGPGTVEAFF; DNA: TGTGCCAGTCTCGAGGGCCCGGGAACAGTTGAAGCTTTCTTT
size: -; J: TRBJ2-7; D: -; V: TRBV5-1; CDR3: CASSLDTAEREQYF; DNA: TGCGCCAGCAGCCTGGACACCGCCGAGAGGGAGCAGTACTTC
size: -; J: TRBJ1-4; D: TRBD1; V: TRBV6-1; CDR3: CASSEVMGQGEINEKLFF; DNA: TGTGCCAGCAGTGAAGTAATGGGACAGGGGGAGATTAATGAAAAACTGTTTTTT
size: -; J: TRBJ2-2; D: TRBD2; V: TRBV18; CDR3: CASSLRLAAFANTGELFF; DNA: TGTGCCAGCTCTCTAAGACTAGCGGCCTTTGCGAACACCGGGGAGCTGTTTTTT
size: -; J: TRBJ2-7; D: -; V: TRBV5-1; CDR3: CASSFGEEYEQYF; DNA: TGCGCCAGCAGCTTCGGAGAGGAGTACGAGCAGTACTTC
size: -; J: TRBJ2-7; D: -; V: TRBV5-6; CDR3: CASSLVSAFNEQYF; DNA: TGTGCCAGCAGCTTGGTTAGCGCGTTCAACGAGCAGTACTTC
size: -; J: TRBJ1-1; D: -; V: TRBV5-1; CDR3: CASSLVQAQAEAFF; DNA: TGCGCCAGCAGCTTGGTACAGGCCCAGGCTGAAGCTTTCTTT
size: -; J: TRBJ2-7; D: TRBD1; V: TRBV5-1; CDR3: CASSSETPDRGSEQYF; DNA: TGCGCCAGCAGCTCGGAAACACCAGACAGGGGCTCCGAGCAGTACTTC
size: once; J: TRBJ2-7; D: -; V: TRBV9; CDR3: CASSEGDLGDEQYF; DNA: TGTGCCAGCAGCGAGGGGGATTTGGGGGACGAGCAGTACTTC
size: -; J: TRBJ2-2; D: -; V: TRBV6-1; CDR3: CASSEFAGGPGELFF; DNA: TGTGCCAGCAGTGAATTCGCAGGTGGGCCCGGGGAGCTGTTTTTT
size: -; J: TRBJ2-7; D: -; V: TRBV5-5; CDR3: CASSRRDGRTYEQYF; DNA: TGTGCCAGCAGCCGGAGGGACGGCAGAACCTACGAGCAGTACTTC
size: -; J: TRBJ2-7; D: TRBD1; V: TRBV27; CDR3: CASSLAGQGSLAAYEQYF; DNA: TGTGCCAGCAGTTTAGCGGGACAGGGAAGTCTAGCGGCCTACGAGCAGTACTTC
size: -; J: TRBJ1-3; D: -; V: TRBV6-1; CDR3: CASSEANLNTIYF; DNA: TGTGCCAGCAGTGAAGCCAACTTAAACACCATATATTTT
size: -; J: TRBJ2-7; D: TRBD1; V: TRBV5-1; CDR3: CASIKTPGQGNREQYF; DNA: TGCGCCAGCATCAAAACCCCGGGACAGGGGAATCGCGAGCAGTACTTC
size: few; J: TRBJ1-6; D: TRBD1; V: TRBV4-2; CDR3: CASSQEVDRGGSPLHF; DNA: TGTGCCAGCAGCCAAGAAGTAGACAGGGGTGGGTCACCCCTCCACTTT
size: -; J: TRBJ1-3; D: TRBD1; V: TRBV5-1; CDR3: CASSFKAGGGNTIYF; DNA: TGCGCCAGCAGCTTTAAGGCAGGGGGTGGAAACACCATATATTTT
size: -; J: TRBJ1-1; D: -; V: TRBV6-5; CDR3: CASSRDQDMNTEAFF; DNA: TGTGCCAGCAGCCGAGATCAAGACATGAACACTGAAGCTTTCTTT
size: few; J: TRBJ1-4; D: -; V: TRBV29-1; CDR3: CSGGGAGSQLFF; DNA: TGCAGCGGGGGGGGAGCAGGGTCGCAACTGTTTTTT
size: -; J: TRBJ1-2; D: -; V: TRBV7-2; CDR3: CASSLGRGYGYTF; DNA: TGTGCCAGCAGCTTAGGACGAGGCTATGGCTACACCTTC
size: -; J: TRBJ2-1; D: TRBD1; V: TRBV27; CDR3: CASSFRRQGAGNEQFF; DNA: TGTGCCAGCAGTTTTCGGCGGCAGGGGGCCGGCAATGAGCAGTTCTTC
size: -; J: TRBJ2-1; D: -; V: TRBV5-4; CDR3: CASSLARGNEQFF; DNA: TGTGCCAGCAGCTTGGCGAGAGGTAATGAGCAGTTCTTC
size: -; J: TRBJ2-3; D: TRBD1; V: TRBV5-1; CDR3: CASSSGQGSDTQYF; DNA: TGCGCCAGCAGCTCGGGACAGGGCTCGGATACGCAGTATTTT
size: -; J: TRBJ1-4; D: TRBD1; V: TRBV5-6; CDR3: CASSLGTGSSNEKLFF; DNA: TGTGCCAGCAGCTTGGGGACAGGTTCTTCTAATGAAAAACTGTTTTTT
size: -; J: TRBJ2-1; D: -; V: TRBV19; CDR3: CASSISGVSEQFF; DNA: TGTGCCAGTAGTATATCCGGGGTTAGTGAGCAGTTCTTC
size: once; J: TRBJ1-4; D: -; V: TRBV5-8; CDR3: CASSHRSVWREGEKLFF; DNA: TGTGCCAGCAGCCATCGGTCCGTGTGGAGGGAGGGCGAAAAACTGTTTTTT
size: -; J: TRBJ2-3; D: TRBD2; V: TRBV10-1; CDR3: CASSGAGDTDTQYF; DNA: TGCGCCAGCAGTGGAGCGGGAGACACAGATACGCAGTATTTT
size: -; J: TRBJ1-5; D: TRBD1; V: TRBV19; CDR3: CASSIDPGQGVRSNQPQHF; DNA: TGTGCCAGTAGTATAGACCCCGGACAGGGGGTTCGTAGCAATCAGCCCCAGCATTTT
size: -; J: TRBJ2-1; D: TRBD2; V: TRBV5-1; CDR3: CASSSREALADLYNEQFF; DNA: TGCGCCAGCAGCTCCCGAGAAGCTCTAGCGGATTTATACAATGAGCAGTTCTTC
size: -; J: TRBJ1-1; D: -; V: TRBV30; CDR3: CAWRVTVNTEAFF; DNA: TGTGCCTGGAGGGTAACGGTGAACACTGAAGCTTTCTTT